This TCR beta chain was captured in a study of cytomegalovirus exposure and HLA in healthy donors. Only in-frame clones appear in the TCRdb table, and some are missing; sequencing was by immunoSEQ multiplex PCR. The sample consists of 45,000 to 65,000 clones, 90% of them appearing once. Germline CDR1 and CDR2: ENHRY and SYGVKD. With V trimmed by 8 bases and J by 1 base, 2 bases remained unmatched. The CDR3 consists of 14 residues. The sequenced sample was PBMCs. The chain joins TRBV10-3 to TRBJ1-5; 10 bases fit TRBD1. This TCR came from a man between 18 and 35 years old in good health and CMV-seronegative. For the CDR3, the DNA is TGTGCCATCGGGACAGGGGAAAGCAATCAGCCCCAGCATTTT. Translated: CAIGTGESNQPQHF.